This TCR beta chain was found in a study of CD8 T cells in Susac syndrome. Random hexamers primed reverse transcription of about 0.5 to 1 ug RNA. Amplification of the TCR beta CDR3 was carried out by immunoSEQ multiplex PCR, which spanned a total of 54 Vbeta and 13 Jbeta segments. TCRdb reprocessed the immunoSEQ multiplex PCR reads via MiXCR and lists one record per CDR3 protein. The table records about 66,000 distinct CDR3 sequences, roughly 94% of them present only once. Of note for this clonotype: Its target is not known.

Sequencing targeted TCR beta in blood CD8+ and CD4+ T cells. TEMRA cells were FACS-enriched and CD8+ and CD4+ T cells negatively isolated. Notes on the study in general: It was acknowledged in the study that the number of individuals who were included in its TCR sequencing and HLA analysis was relatively small.

The source material was CD8+ T cells from PBMCs. The clonotype originates from a human donor with multiple sclerosis.

The CDR3 coding sequence is TGTGCCAGCAGCCCAGGGGAATACAATCAGCCCCAGCATTTT. Translating it yields CASSPGEYNQPQHF. The chain is built from TRBV9 and TRBJ1-5; tentative D call: TRBD1 (6 bases). V dropped 4 bases and J dropped 3 bases, with 11 bases sitting between them. CDR3 length equals 14 residues. Germline V CDR1 and CDR2: SGDLS, YYNGEE. The whole variable domain, remainder taken from reference TRBV9 and TRBJ1-5, is DSGVTQTPKHLITATGQRVTLRCSPRSGDLSVYWYQQSLDQGLQFLIQYYNGEERAKGNILERFSAQQFPDLHSELNLSSLELGDSALYFCASSPGEYNQPQHFGDGTRLSIL.